What follows describes a single T cell receptor beta chain. Assay: immunoSEQ multiplex PCR; the TCRdb copy retains only in-frame clones and omits some. The sample records around 190,000 clones, approximately 90% being singletons. The sample comes from a study of blood T cell repertoires in COVID-19. For the study at large: Sites in the United States, Italy and Spain provided acute and convalescent COVID-19 samples.

Germline V CDR1 and CDR2: SGHRS, YFSETQ. CDR3 length: 15 residues. The V gene end was trimmed by 5 bases and the J gene end by 2 bases; junction bases not matched to a gene: 9. Sequenced input: peripheral blood. This receptor was obtained from a man younger than 40 with acute or convalescent COVID-19. V and J are TRBV5-1 and TRBJ2-5; 7 bases match TRBD2. The CDR3 protein is CASRSGTFPQETQYF. The CDR3 nucleotides are TGCGCCAGCAGGAGCGGGACTTTTCCTCAAGAGACCCAGTACTTC.